The 26 T cell receptor beta chains in this list originate from one sample, sequenced in a study of identical twins. Each CDR3 protein is one row after TCRdb ran MiXCR on the 5' RACE reads. The table includes 450,000 or so distinct CDR3 sequences, 24% detected once. The same specimen was also included in a second study, on T cells expressing NK-cell markers.

The source material was CD4+ T cells sorted from blood. These receptors were collected from a woman between 18 and 29 years old in good health.

This clonotype was recorded at least ten times. The chain uses TRBV29-1 and TRBJ2-7; 13 bases are shared with TRBD2. V lost 7 bases, J lost 7 bases, and 10 bases stayed unmatched. CDR3 size: 14 residues. Per the germline V gene, CDR1 is SQVTM and CDR2 is ANQGSEA. CDR3: CSEPPGLAGREQYF. The CDR3, as DNA: TGCAGCGAACCGCCGGGACTAGCGGGGAGAGAGCAGTACTTC.

The CDR3 nucleotides are TGTGCCAGCAGTGTAGGTTGGGAGCAGTACTTC. This sequence encodes CASSVGWEQYF. This chain uses TRBV2 with TRBJ2-7; D not resolved. The CDR3 is 11 amino acids. The germline CDR1 and CDR2 sequences are SNHLY and FYNNEI. Trimming pared 4 bases from V and 7 bases from J, leaving 8 bases between.

The sample holds a few counts of this clonotype. The chain combines TRBV18 with TRBJ2-7, with TRBD2 matching over 9 bases. CDR1 is KGHSH and CDR2 is LQKENI in the germline V gene. This CDR3 has 14 residues. The J segment lost 3 bases and the V segment lost 6 bases, leaving 6 bases of the junction unmatched. The CDR3 nucleotides read TGTGCCAGCTCCGGACTAGCGCTAAGCTACGAGCAGTACTTC. Translating gives CASSGLALSYEQYF.

The V call is TRBV2, the J call TRBJ2-5; 11 bases map to TRBD2. This CDR3 is built from 16 residues. The J segment lost 2 bases and the V segment lost 2 bases, leaving 4 bases of the junction unmatched. Germline V gene data show CDR1 as SNHLY and CDR2 as FYNNEI. The CDR3 loop reads CASSELGLAVQETQYF. CDR3 nucleotides: TGTGCCAGCAGTGAACTGGGACTAGCGGTACAAGAGACCCAGTACTTC.

The chain links TRBV24-1 to TRBJ2-3, with D maybe TRBD1 (6 bases). The germline V gene encodes CDR1 KGHDR and CDR2 SFDVKD. The CDR3 has 15 amino acids. V dropped 8 bases and J dropped 0 bases, with 14 bases sitting between them. In nucleotides, the CDR3 is TGTGCCACCATCAGGGGACCGCCGAGCACAGATACGCAGTATTTT. Residues: CATIRGPPSTDTQYF.

The V gene is TRBV29-1, the J gene TRBJ1-1; D unclear. Germline assignment: CDR1 SQVTM and CDR2 ANQGSEA. This CDR3 contains 14 residues. Trimming took 5 bases from V and 4 from J, leaving 17 bases between them. DNA of the CDR3: TGCAGCGTTCGCCCCTTAGGGAAGGGCACTGAAGCTTTCTTT. Its translation is CSVRPLGKGTEAFF.

The gene calls are TRBV5-1 and TRBJ1-1; the D gene is possibly TRBD1 (6 bases). Germline assignment: CDR1 SGHRS and CDR2 YFSETQ. The germline V and J ends were trimmed by 9 bases and 1 base, with 16 bases remaining between them. The CDR3 consists of 14 residues. CDR3 nucleotide sequence: TGCGCCACCGCGCCTATGACAGGGAACACTGAAGCTTTCTTT. This translates into CATAPMTGNTEAFF. Filled out from reference TRBV5-1 and TRBJ1-1, the complete variable domain reads KAGVTQTPRYLIKTRGQQVTLSCSPISGHRSVSWYQQTPGQGLQFLFEYFSETQRNKGNFPGRFSGRQFSNSRSEMNVSTLELGDSALYLCATAPMTGNTEAFFGQGTRLTVV.

The sample holds a few counts of this clonotype. The V and J genes are TRBV5-1 and TRBJ2-5; 11 bases are shared with TRBD2. The CDR3 extends over 15 amino acids. V dropped 4 bases and J dropped 3; count of bases not matched to a gene: 5. The germline gives CDR1 SGHRS, CDR2 YFSETQ. CDR3 sequence: CASSGGLAEEETQYF. For the CDR3, the DNA is TGCGCCAGCAGCGGGGGACTAGCGGAGGAAGAGACCCAGTACTTC.

The chain is built from TRBV20-1 and TRBJ2-1, with 10 bases that match TRBD2. The J segment lost 4 bases and the V segment lost 5 bases, leaving 8 bases of the junction unmatched. CDR1 DFQATT and CDR2 SNEGSKA come from the germline V gene (reference sequence). The CDR3 covers 15 residues. In nucleotides, the CDR3 is TGCAGTGCTGCCTTGAGCGGGGGGGTTTACAATGAGCAGTTCTTC. Encoded protein: CSAALSGGVYNEQFF.

This clonotype has a handful of counts. The J gene is TRBJ1-2, the V gene TRBV20-1, with D possibly matching TRBD1 (6 bases). This CDR3 region has 14 residues. In germline, CDR1 is DFQATT, CDR2 SNEGSKA (reference sequence). V lost 3 bases to trimming and J lost 7 bases, with 18 bases between them. The CDR3, as DNA: TGCAGTGCTAGCGGCCCCGCGGGGGCGGGTGGCTACACCTTC. This translates into CSASGPAGAGGYTF.

As concerns this clonotype: A junction end diverges from the germline sequence, so it may reflect a read error. The chain is built from TRBV12-3 or TRBV12-4 and TRBJ2-2, with TRBD2 matching over 13 bases. The CDR3 length is 18 residues. The CDR3 region has the DNA TGTGCCTGCAGTCTCACCGGGACTAGCGGGACAAACACCGGGGAGCTGTTTTTT. Amino acids: CACSLTGTSGTNTGELFF.

This clonotype has more than one count but fewer than ten. V gene TRBV4-1 combines with J gene TRBJ1-2; TRBD1 aligns across 7 bases. Trimming removed 3 bases from V and 0 bases from J; junction bases left unmatched: 4. The germline V gene encodes CDR1 MGHRA and CDR2 YSYEKL. The CDR3 spans 15 residues. CDR3 DNA sequence: TGCGCCAGCAGCCAGACCGGGACAGCTAACTATGGCTACACCTTC. Translated, it gives CASSQTGTANYGYTF.

The chain joins TRBV7-9 to TRBJ1-2; the match to TRBD1 covers 7 bases. The CDR3 has 11 residues. Looked up from germline, CDR1 is SEHNR and CDR2 is FQNEAQ (reference sequence). Unmatched junction bases numbered 3, after V lost 6 bases and J lost 8 bases. CDR3 amino acids: CASSRQGGYTF. CDR3 coding DNA: TGTGCCAGCAGTCGACAGGGCGGCTACACCTTC.

Many counts were recorded for this clonotype. This chain links TRBV5-1 with TRBJ2-2; no definite D call. The CDR3 is made up of 13 amino acids. Germline V gives CDR1 SGHRS, CDR2 YFSETQ. V shed 0 bases and J shed 4 bases, with 4 bases lying between them. The CDR3 bases are TGCGCCAGCAGCTTGGAGGGCACCGGGGAGCTGTTTTTT. Translating gives CASSLEGTGELFF.

This clonotype was picked up a small number of times. The chain links TRBV19 to TRBJ2-7, with 9 bases fitting TRBD1. Unmatched junction bases numbered 10, after V lost 10 bases and J lost 0 bases. Per germline, CDR1 LNHDA and CDR2 SQIVND (reference sequence). This CDR3 is built from 15 residues. The CDR3 bases are TGTGCCACTAATCAGGGGACAGGGTACTCCTACGAGCAGTACTTC. Amino acids: CATNQGTGYSYEQYF.

This clonotype came up a few times. The genes are TRBV7-9 and TRBJ2-2; D perhaps matches TRBD1 (5 bases). V was clipped by 5 bases and J by 4 bases, with 14 bases between them. Germline CDR1 and CDR2: SEHNR and FQNEAQ (reference sequence). The CDR3 is 15 residues long. In DNA form, the CDR3 reads TGTGCCAGCAGCCCCAGGGTTCCGAGCACCGGGGAGCTGTTTTTT. Amino acids: CASSPRVPSTGELFF.

The table lists this clonotype with a few counts. The chain links TRBV4-2 to TRBJ2-2; D uncertain. The CDR3 covers 15 residues. Trimming took 8 bases from V and 7 from J, leaving 20 bases between them. CDR1 is LGHNA and CDR2 is YNFKEQ in the germline V gene. CDR3 DNA sequence: TGTGCCAGCGGAGCATACTGGGATTTGGGCGGGGAGCTGTTTTTT. It specifies CASGAYWDLGGELFF.

Ten or more counts support this clonotype. The J gene is TRBJ1-6, the V gene TRBV5-1, with TRBD1 identical over 8 bases. J gave up 9 bases and V 0 bases, and 5 bases lay outside the gene matches. Looked up from germline, CDR1 is SGHRS and CDR2 is YFSETQ. The length of the CDR3 is 15 residues. The CDR3 DNA reads as TGCGCCAGCAGCTTGGACGGACAGGGAAGTTCACCCCTCCACTTT. Its protein is CASSLDGQGSSPLHF.

V usage is TRBV9 and J usage is TRBJ1-6, with D possibly TRBD1 on 5 matching bases. The CDR3 has 16 residues. Trimming left V 2 bases short and J 9 bases short, with 18 bases between. Germline CDR1 reads SGDLS; CDR2 reads YYNGEE. The CDR3 loop reads CASSVTGQITGSPLHF. CDR3 sequence (DNA): TGTGCCAGCAGCGTGACCGGACAAATCACTGGTTCACCCCTCCACTTT.

The count of this clonotype is one. V and J are TRBV2 and TRBJ2-1, with a weak D call TRBD1 (6 bases). Looked up from germline, CDR1 is SNHLY and CDR2 is FYNNEI. This CDR3 has 14 amino acids. Trimming removed 6 bases at V and 6 bases at J, with 15 bases between. CDR3 protein: CASRNTGYVNEQFF. The CDR3 bases are TGTGCCAGCAGGAACACAGGGTACGTCAATGAGCAGTTCTTC.

This clonotype was seen more than once but under ten times. The V gene is TRBV6-1, the J gene TRBJ2-1; 7 bases map to TRBD1. The CDR3 length is 16 residues. The trim removed 6 bases at V and 0 bases at J, leaving 8 bases unmatched. Germline CDR1 and CDR2: MNHNS and SASEGT. CDR3 protein: CASSRTGDFSYNEQFF. The CDR3 DNA reads as TGTGCCAGCAGCCGGACAGGCGATTTCTCCTACAATGAGCAGTTCTTC.

The chain is built from TRBV29-1 and TRBJ1-2; TRBD1 matches 7 bases. V shed 4 bases, J shed 0 bases, and the junction held 5 bases outside the gene matches. Germline loops: CDR1 SQVTM, CDR2 ANQGSEA. The CDR3 loop spans 14 amino acids. The CDR3 sequence: CSVAADRANYGYTF. CDR3 nucleotide sequence: TGCAGCGTTGCCGCTGACAGGGCTAACTATGGCTACACCTTC.

In this sample, this clonotype turned up a few times. The genes are TRBV20-1 and TRBJ2-7; the D gene could be TRBD1 or TRBD2 (5 bases each). Trimming stripped 5 bases from V and 7 bases from J, with 18 bases between. The CDR3 length is 13 residues. Germline CDR1 and CDR2: DFQATT and SNEGSKA (reference sequence). The CDR3 is CSALLGVIGEQYF. CDR3 in DNA: TGCAGTGCTTTACTGGGGGTGATTGGGGAGCAGTACTTC.

The chain joins TRBV12-3 or TRBV12-4 to TRBJ2-3; D might be TRBD2 (6 bases). The CDR3 has 15 amino acids. Trimming removed 3 bases at V and 1 base at J, with 11 bases between. CDR3: CASSLGDSGTDTQYF. In DNA form, the CDR3 reads TGTGCCAGCAGTTTGGGGGACTCCGGCACAGATACGCAGTATTTT.

The chain has TRBV9 and TRBJ1-5; D gene unclear. Trimming removed 0 bases at V and 1 base at J, with 5 bases between. The CDR3 extends over 14 amino acids. CDR1 and CDR2 (germline): SGDLS, YYNGEE. CDR3 sequence reads: CASSVEGSNQPQHF. For the CDR3, the DNA is TGTGCCAGCAGCGTAGAAGGGAGCAATCAGCCCCAGCATTTT.

The chain's CDR3 is CASSFVEGNTGELFF. The CDR3 DNA sequence: TGTGCCAGCAGCTTCGTCGAGGGGAACACCGGGGAGCTGTTTTTT. The chain carries TRBV7-9 and TRBJ2-2; D is possibly TRBD2 (5 bases). The CDR3 runs to 15 residues. Germline values: CDR1 SEHNR, CDR2 FQNEAQ (reference sequence). V gave up 3 bases and J gave up 1 base, with 9 bases separating them.